The clone carrying this T cell receptor beta chain was counted a few times. Antigen: not known. The entry originates in a study of cytomegalovirus exposure and HLA in healthy donors. Study observations and caveats: Per published reports, the classifier diagnosed cytomegalovirus status with high specificity and sensitivity.

The PCR made use of 60 Vbeta and 13 Jbeta primers. Sequencing was performed with immunoSEQ multiplex PCR; in TCRdb, only in-frame clones are kept and a portion is missing. The repertoire holds 150,000 to 160,000 clones, around 79% seen once, with less than 3.5% in the top ten. Per germline, CDR1 SGHTA and CDR2 FQGNSA. V dropped 5 bases and J dropped 2; count of bases not matched to a gene: 6. The CDR3 has 15 amino acids. This TCR came from a young man in good health and CMV-seronegative. Sequencing was done on a sample of PBMCs. The chain uses TRBV7-2 and TRBJ2-5, with 9 bases lining up with TRBD2. This CDR3 is CASSAGTSRQETQYF. The CDR3 nucleotides read TGTGCCAGCAGCGCAGGGACTAGCAGGCAAGAGACCCAGTACTTC.